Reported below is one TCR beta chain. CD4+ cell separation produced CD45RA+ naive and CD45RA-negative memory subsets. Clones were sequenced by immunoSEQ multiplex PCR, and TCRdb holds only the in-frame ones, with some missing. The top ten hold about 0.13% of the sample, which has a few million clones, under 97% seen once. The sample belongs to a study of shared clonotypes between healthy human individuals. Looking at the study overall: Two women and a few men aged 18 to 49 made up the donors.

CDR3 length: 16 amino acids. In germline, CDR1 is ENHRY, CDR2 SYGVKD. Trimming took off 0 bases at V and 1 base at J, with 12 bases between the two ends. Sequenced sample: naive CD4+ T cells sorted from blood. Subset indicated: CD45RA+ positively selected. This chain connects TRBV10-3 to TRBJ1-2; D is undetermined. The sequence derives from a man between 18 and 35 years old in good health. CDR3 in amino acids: CAISESTQLLNYGYTF. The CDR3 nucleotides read TGTGCCATCAGTGAGTCGACCCAGCTCCTTAACTATGGCTACACCTTC.